The 13 T cell receptor beta chains below all came from one sample that was sequenced in a study of siplizumab effects on memory and regulatory T cells. Assay used: immunoSEQ multiplex PCR; TCRdb lists only in-frame clones, some missing. The sample lists tens of thousands of clones, approximately 88% occurring once. Sequencing input: Tregs sorted from blood. The origin of the receptors is a human donor in good health.

The CDR3 nucleotides are TGCGCCAGCAAAGGGACAGCAGGCACAGATACGCAGTATTTT. It yields the protein CASKGTAGTDTQYF. The J gene is TRBJ2-3, the V gene TRBV5-1, with 7 bases matching TRBD1. The length of the CDR3 is 14 residues. After removal of 6 bases from V and 1 base from J, the junction contained 5 bases not matched to a gene. CDR1 is SGHRS, CDR2 YFSETQ, per germline.

The chain carries TRBV14 and TRBJ2-7; D unclear. The CDR3 runs to 13 residues. V shed 2 bases and J shed 6 bases, with 11 bases lying between them. From germline, CDR1 is SGHDN and CDR2 FVKESK. CDR3 protein: CASSQLRWAEQYF. CDR3 bases: TGTGCCAGCAGCCAATTAAGGTGGGCCGAGCAGTACTTC.

The chain uses TRBV4-1 and TRBJ1-1; the match to TRBD1 covers 7 bases. Per the germline V gene, CDR1 is MGHRA and CDR2 is YSYEKL. The V gene end was trimmed by 6 bases and the J gene end by 1 base; junction bases not matched to a gene: 5. The CDR3 contains 14 residues. The CDR3 coding sequence is TGCGCCAGCAGGCTACGACAGGGGAACACTGAAGCTTTCTTT. Protein: CASRLRQGNTEAFF.

The rearrangement joins TRBV2 to TRBJ2-3; no firm D call. Germline V lookup: CDR1 SNHLY, CDR2 FYNNEI. CDR3 size: 14 residues. The V and J ends lost 2 bases and 0 bases respectively, with 6 bases between them. The chain's CDR3 is CASSEYSSTDTQYF. The CDR3 region has the DNA TGTGCCAGCAGTGAATACAGTAGCACAGATACGCAGTATTTT.

This rearrangement joins TRBV27 to TRBJ1-5; D possibly corresponds to TRBD1 (5 bases). The CDR3 sequence is 15 residues long. Trimming removed 7 bases from V and 3 bases from J, with 16 bases in between. CDR1 is MNHEY and CDR2 is SMNVEV in the germline V gene (reference sequence). The DNA for the CDR3 is TGTGCCAGCACCGAAGGGCAGGGTATCAATCAGCCCCAGCATTTT. Protein product: CASTEGQGINQPQHF.

V gene TRBV9 combines with J gene TRBJ1-2, with a weak D call TRBD1 (6 bases). There are 13 residues in the CDR3. Trimming took 1 base from V and 8 from J, leaving 12 bases between them. Germline V gene lookup returns CDR1 SGDLS and CDR2 YYNGEE. The CDR3 coding sequence is TGTGCCAGCAGCGTAAGGGAGGGGGGAGGCTACACCTTC. This encodes CASSVREGGGYTF.

The V and J genes are TRBV5-4 and TRBJ2-2, with 10 bases aligning to TRBD1. The junction had 12 bases not matched to a gene; V was cut back by 0 bases and J by 4 bases. The CDR3 is 19 residues long. Germline assignment: CDR1 SGHNT and CDR2 YYREEE (reference sequence). This CDR3 reads CASSLARTGGRGLTGELFF. The CDR3 nucleotides read TGTGCCAGCAGCTTGGCCAGGACAGGGGGTAGGGGCCTCACCGGGGAGCTGTTTTTT.

The chain combines TRBV5-4 with TRBJ1-1; no definite D call. Trimming cost V 0 bases and J 1 base, with 7 bases left between them. Germline values: CDR1 SGHNT, CDR2 YYREEE (reference sequence). The CDR3 is 14 residues long. The CDR3 sequence: CASSLGLENTEAFF. The CDR3 DNA reads as TGTGCCAGCAGCTTGGGCCTGGAGAACACTGAAGCTTTCTTT.

V and J are TRBV28 and TRBJ2-6, with TRBD1 as a possible D gene (6 bases). The CDR3 is made up of 14 amino acids. Germline assignment: CDR1 MDHEN and CDR2 SYDVKM. Here the CDR3 reads CACDRSSGANVLTF. For the CDR3, the DNA is TGTGCTTGTGACAGGTCCTCTGGGGCCAACGTCCTGACTTTC.

The CDR3 here is CASSLGGLQETQYF. The CDR3 DNA reads as TGTGCCAGCAGCTTAGGAGGTTTACAAGAGACCCAGTACTTC. The chain uses TRBV7-2 and TRBJ2-5; D is uncertain. The germline V and J ends were trimmed by 1 base and 2 bases, with 8 bases remaining between them. CDR3 length: 14 amino acids. Germline assignment: CDR1 SGHTA and CDR2 FQGNSA. The complete variable domain, with remaining parts taken from reference TRBV7-2 and TRBJ2-5, reads GAGVSQSPSNKVTEKGKDVELRCDPISGHTALYWYRQSLGQGLEFLIYFQGNSAPDKSGLPSDRFSAERTGGSVSTLTIQRTQQEDSAVYLCASSLGGLQETQYFGPGTRLLVL.

The rearrangement joins TRBV19 to TRBJ2-1; TRBD2 agrees at 11 bases. The ends lost 7 bases at V and 9 bases at J; junction bases unmatched: 8. The CDR3 totals 14 residues. Germline assignment: CDR1 LNHDA and CDR2 SQIVND (reference sequence). The CDR3 spells CASISGRAVGEQFF. In nucleotides, the CDR3 is TGTGCCAGTATTAGCGGGAGGGCAGTCGGTGAGCAGTTCTTC.

The V and J genes are TRBV4-3 and TRBJ2-1; D not certain. The CDR3 loop spans 15 amino acids. V lost 1 base and J lost 4, with 11 bases in between. Germline CDR1 and CDR2: LGHNA and YSLEER. CDR3 coding DNA: TGCGCCAGCAGCCAAGGTGTCGGCGTTTACAATGAGCAGTTCTTC. It encodes CASSQGVGVYNEQFF.

The chain couples TRBV19 to TRBJ1-5, with D uncertain. The V end lost 4 bases, the J end lost 3 bases, and 16 bases lay between the germline ends. In germline, CDR1 is LNHDA, CDR2 SQIVND (reference sequence). The CDR3 consists of 16 residues. The CDR3 region has the DNA TGTGCCAGTAGTAGATCCCCCGGACTTGTCAATCAGCCCCAGCATTTT. Translated: CASSRSPGLVNQPQHF.